Below are 22 T cell receptor beta chains sequenced from a single sample in a study of CD8 T cells in ankylosing spondylitis. Overall study results and limits: Several highly homologous variants made up a TCR beta motif that seemed to typify ankylosing spondylitis blood.

The antigens for these receptors are not known. Each CDR3 protein gets one entry after TCRdb re-called the 5' RACE reads with MiXCR. The table lists 200,000 to 250,000 distinct CDR3 sequences, 15% to 20% of them singletons, with 42% in the top ten. Sequenced sample: blood, either unsorted or a sorted T cell fraction (not recorded which). The receptors were gathered from a male donor with ankylosing spondylitis.

Details on this clonotype: The junction and the germline gene differ at one end; a read error may be behind it. This sequence joins TRBV19 and TRBJ2-2, with D tentatively TRBD1 or TRBD2 (5 bases each). The CDR3 has 13 residues. CDR1 and CDR2 (germline): LNHDA, SQIVND (reference sequence). CDR3: CASRPSWDRGCFF. CDR3 nucleotides: TGTGCCAGTAGGCCATCATGGGACCGCGGTTGTTTCTTT. The complete variable domain, with remaining parts taken from reference TRBV19 and TRBJ2-2, reads DGGITQSPKYLFRKEGQNVTLSCEQNLNHDAMYWYRQDPGQGLRLIYYSQIVNDFQKGDIAEGYSVSREKKESFPLTVTSAQKNPTAFYLCASRPSWDRGCFFGEGSRLTVL.

This rearrangement joins TRBV27 to TRBJ1-6; 9 nucleotides agree with TRBD1. In germline, CDR1 is MNHEY, CDR2 SMNVEV (reference sequence). J lost 10 bases, V lost 4 bases, and 8 bases had no gene match. The CDR3 contains 15 residues. The CDR3 coding sequence is TGTGCCAGCAGTTCCCGGGACAGGGCCGGATCACCCCTCCACTTT. Translated: CASSSRDRAGSPLHF.

This clonotype has a count of ten or more. The genes are TRBV12-3 or TRBV12-4 and TRBJ2-1; 8 positions match TRBD2. The CDR3 contains 15 residues. V was clipped by 6 bases and J by 4 bases; unmatched bases: 8. The CDR3 reads CASSSTSGHYNEQFF. The CDR3 DNA sequence: TGTGCCAGCAGCAGCACTAGCGGACATTACAATGAGCAGTTCTTC.

This clonotype was picked up many times. The V call is TRBV4-2, the J call TRBJ2-3, with 8 bases that match TRBD2. Germline-derived CDR1 and CDR2 are LGHNA and YNFKEQ. V lost 0 bases to trimming and J lost 5 bases; unmatched junction nucleotides: 4. The CDR3 has 15 residues. This CDR3 is CASSQDLAGGDTQYF. The DNA for the CDR3 is TGTGCCAGCAGCCAAGATTTGGCGGGAGGAGATACGCAGTATTTT.

The V and J genes are TRBV10-3 and TRBJ1-1, with D perhaps matching TRBD1 (5 bases). The germline V gene has CDR1 ENHRY and CDR2 SYGVKD. V was pared by 7 bases and J by 0 bases, with 15 bases between. This CDR3 is built from 15 residues. Written as DNA, the CDR3 is TGTGCCATCACGCGGGACCGGTTTATGAACACTGAAGCTTTCTTT. This codes for CAITRDRFMNTEAFF.

This clonotype was counted at least ten times. The genes are TRBV12-3 or TRBV12-4 and TRBJ2-2; 7 bases line up with TRBD2. This CDR3 has 15 amino acids. With V trimmed by 6 bases and J by 6 bases, 10 bases remained unmatched. The CDR3 nucleotides are TGTGCCAGCAGACGACGACTAGCACGACCCGGGGAGCTGTTTTTT. Encoded protein: CASRRRLARPGELFF.

V is TRBV12-3 or TRBV12-4 and J is TRBJ1-1; D not certain. Between the trimmed V and J ends, which lost 5 bases and 7 bases, there was a span of 11 bases. The CDR3 has 12 amino acids. The CDR3 bases are TGTGCCAGCAGTACCGGGCTGGTTGAAGCTTTCTTT. Translating gives CASSTGLVEAFF.

This clonotype has more than one count but fewer than ten. The rearrangement uses TRBV27 and TRBJ2-7, with 8 positions matching TRBD2. This CDR3 contains 14 residues. Germline V gene data show CDR1 as MNHEY and CDR2 as SMNVEV (reference sequence). V was pared by 6 bases and J by 0 bases, with 4 bases of the junction left unmatched. The CDR3 sequence: CASRLAGSSYEQYF. The CDR3, as DNA: TGTGCCAGCAGATTAGCGGGAAGCTCCTACGAGCAGTACTTC.

This clonotype was detected many times. The genes are TRBV29-1 and TRBJ2-3, with 10 bases matching TRBD2. Germline loops: CDR1 SQVTM, CDR2 ANQGSEA. J lost 0 bases, V lost 2 bases, and 5 bases had no gene match. This CDR3 comprises 16 residues. The CDR3 region has the DNA TGCAGCGTTGAACTAGCGGGGGAGTTAAGCACAGATACGCAGTATTTT. Its translation: CSVELAGELSTDTQYF.

This chain joins TRBV20-1 and TRBJ2-3; no clear D gene. The length of the CDR3 is 15 residues. V was cut by 0 bases and J by 2 bases, with 12 bases left in between. Per the germline V gene, CDR1 is DFQATT and CDR2 is SNEGSKA (reference sequence). Here the CDR3 reads CSARDRAALTDTQYF. CDR3 sequence (DNA): TGCAGTGCTAGAGATCGGGCGGCCCTCACAGATACGCAGTATTTT.

A few counts support this clonotype. This sequence joins TRBV27 and TRBJ2-3; 9 nucleotides agree with TRBD2. The V segment lost 3 bases and the J segment 7 bases; nucleotides outside the gene matches: 14. This CDR3 comprises 17 residues. Germline loops: CDR1 MNHEY, CDR2 SMNVEV (reference sequence). In DNA form, the CDR3 reads TGTGCCAGCAGTTTGCCGAGAGCAGGGAGCGGGGGGTATACGCAGTATTTT. Its translation: CASSLPRAGSGGYTQYF.

This clonotype turned up a few times. This rearrangement joins TRBV4-3 to TRBJ2-1; 7 bases map to TRBD2. V shed 1 base, J shed 3 bases, and the junction held 3 bases outside the gene matches. CDR1 LGHNA and CDR2 YSLEER come from the germline V gene. The length of the CDR3 is 15 residues. The CDR3 here is CASSQGTSVYNEQFF. In nucleotides, the CDR3 is TGCGCCAGCAGCCAAGGAACTAGCGTCTACAATGAGCAGTTCTTC.

This clonotype was detected a few times. The chain links TRBV28 to TRBJ2-7, with D perhaps TRBD1 (6 bases). Trimming cost V 6 bases and J 3 bases, with 18 bases left between them. The germline CDR1 and CDR2 sequences are MDHEN and SYDVKM. This CDR3 spans 15 amino acids. CDR3 bases: TGTGCCAGCAGGAGCCTCCGGGACACCAGCTACGAGCAGTACTTC. As protein: CASRSLRDTSYEQYF.

The V and J genes are TRBV4-1 and TRBJ1-5; D not certain. The V gene's germline CDR1 is MGHRA and CDR2 YSYEKL. The CDR3 totals 17 residues. V lost 3 bases, J lost 5 bases, and 20 bases lay in between. CDR3 nucleotides: TGCGCCAGCAGCCAGGGAACCTGGACCCCGCCGGATCAGCCCCAGCATTTT. As protein: CASSQGTWTPPDQPQHF.

This clonotype turned up a few times. The chain couples TRBV2 to TRBJ1-2, with unresolved D. The CDR3 has 11 amino acids. V was shortened by 6 bases and J by 2 bases, with 4 bases between the two germline ends. Germline V gives CDR1 SNHLY, CDR2 FYNNEI. The CDR3 bases are TGTGCCAGCAGCATAAACTATGGCTACACCTTC. Translated: CASSINYGYTF.

There are a few counts of this clonotype. This sequence joins TRBV27 and TRBJ1-5; D might be TRBD1 (5 bases). The length of the CDR3 is 15 residues. Germline V gene sequence: CDR1 MNHEY, CDR2 SMNVEV (reference sequence). V dropped 2 bases and J dropped 5 bases, with 13 bases sitting between them. The CDR3 spells CASSLGGDGYQPQHF. CDR3 nucleotide sequence: TGTGCCAGCAGTTTAGGTGGGGACGGATATCAGCCCCAGCATTTT.

This clonotype was observed a handful of times. CDR3 region: CAWTAGFTGELFF. In DNA, the CDR3 is TGTGCCTGGACCGCAGGGTTCACCGGGGAGCTGTTTTTT. V and J are TRBV30 and TRBJ2-2; D might be TRBD1 (5 bases). This CDR3 comprises 13 residues. V was clipped by 4 bases and J by 4 bases, with 10 bases between them. The germline CDR1 and CDR2 sequences are GTSNPN and SVGIG (reference sequence). The full variable domain, in which reference TRBV30 and TRBJ2-2 provide the parts outside the CDR3, is SQTIHQWPATLVQPVGSPLSLECTVEGTSNPNLYWYRQAAGRGLQLLFYSVGIGQISSEVPQNLSASRPQDRQFILSSKKLLLSDSGFYLCAWTAGFTGELFFGEGSRLTVL.

The chain links TRBV12-3 or TRBV12-4 to TRBJ2-7; D remains ambiguous. V shed 5 bases and J shed 2 bases, with 10 bases lying between them. The CDR3 totals 13 residues. CDR3 residues: CASSGGPTYEQYF. The CDR3 nucleotides are TGTGCCAGCAGTGGCGGTCCGACCTACGAGCAGTACTTC.

This clonotype came up a few times. The chain uses TRBV12-3 or TRBV12-4 and TRBJ2-1; tentatively, D is TRBD2 (6 bases). Trimming stripped 3 bases from V and 4 bases from J, with 13 bases between. The CDR3 is 15 residues long. CDR3: CASSFSGLPYNEQFF. CDR3 DNA sequence: TGTGCCAGCAGTTTCTCCGGACTACCTTACAATGAGCAGTTCTTC.

A single count supports this clonotype. The gene calls are TRBV27 and TRBJ2-3; 7 bases align to TRBD1. The CDR3 is 20 amino acids. Germline V lookup: CDR1 MNHEY, CDR2 SMNVEV (reference sequence). V shed 6 bases, J shed 0 bases, and the junction held 21 bases outside the gene matches. The CDR3 DNA is TGTGCCAGCAGGGCCCTTCGACAGGGAAGGTCCCTTCCTAGCACAGATACGCAGTATTTT. Translation gives CASRALRQGRSLPSTDTQYF.

This clonotype was detected a few times. The chain couples TRBV13 to TRBJ2-1; 11 nucleotides agree with TRBD2. V dropped 3 bases and J dropped 7; count of bases not matched to a gene: 5. The CDR3 covers 15 residues. Germline lookup yields CDR1 PRHDT and CDR2 FYEKMQ (reference sequence). In nucleotides, the CDR3 is TGTGCCAGCAGCTTGTTTAGCGGGGGGGGGAATGAGCAGTTCTTC. Protein: CASSLFSGGGNEQFF.

The chain carries TRBV6-6 and TRBJ2-7; the match to TRBD2 covers 15 bases. Germline CDR1 is MNHNY and CDR2 is SVGAGI (reference sequence). The V and J ends lost 8 bases and 3 bases, in that order; junction bases with no gene match: 29. The CDR3 is 23 residues long. CDR3 amino acids: CASSPSGTWRTGTSGRNLYEQYF. The CDR3, as DNA: TGTGCCAGCTCCCCTAGTGGGACATGGCGGACCGGGACTAGCGGGAGGAATCTCTACGAGCAGTACTTC.